This T cell receptor beta chain was sequenced for a study of cytomegalovirus exposure and HLA in healthy donors. The donors were part of the roughly 130-subject validation cohort, which stood apart from the approximately 640-subject first cohort. This table comes from immunoSEQ multiplex PCR, and its TCRdb copy is limited to in-frame clones, with some not included. The sample records 150,000 to 200,000 clones, roughly 85% being singletons. For this clone: Its antigen is unknown.

Study-wide results and caveats: CMV antigen specificity of a few CMV-associated chains was confirmed in vitro. Cytomegalovirus-associated TCR beta chains were listed, numbering approximately 150.

The V segment lost 5 bases and the J segment 9 bases; nucleotides outside the gene matches: 13. The germline CDR1 and CDR2 sequences are MNHEY and SMNVEV (reference sequence). This CDR3 comprises 16 residues. The material sequenced was PBMCs. The clonotype comes from a man aged 18 to 29 in good health and CMV-seropositive. This chain links TRBV27 with TRBJ2-2; TRBD1 agrees at 9 bases. The CDR3 loop is CASSPGWGQGAWELFF. The CDR3 nucleotides read TGTGCCAGCAGTCCTGGATGGGGACAGGGCGCCTGGGAGCTGTTTTTT.